One sample yielded the 8 T cell receptor beta chains listed below, sequenced in a study of blood T cell repertoires in COVID-19. Clones were read by immunoSEQ multiplex PCR, and TCRdb kept only the in-frame ones, dropping some. Among hundreds of thousands of clones listed, about four fifths were seen once. The sequencing sample was made of PBMCs or T cells enriched from blood (not recorded which). The receptors originated from a middle-aged man who had been exposed to COVID-19.

This clone was observed a handful of times. The chain employs TRBV10-3 and TRBJ1-1; D is possibly TRBD1 (6 bases). The CDR3 contains 13 residues. V was pared by 8 bases and J by 1 base, with 11 bases between. Germline V gives CDR1 ENHRY, CDR2 SYGVKD. This CDR3 reads CAIRVGGNTEAFF. As DNA, the CDR3 is TGTGCCATCCGGGTAGGGGGGAACACTGAAGCTTTCTTT.

This rearrangement joins TRBV4-1 to TRBJ2-1; D is uncertain. In germline, CDR1 is MGHRA, CDR2 YSYEKL. This CDR3 has 13 residues. The germline V and J ends were trimmed by 0 bases and 7 bases, with 7 bases remaining between them. CDR3 DNA sequence: TGCGCCAGCAGCCAAGAACAGCAAAATGAGCAGTTCTTC. Translating it yields CASSQEQQNEQFF.

The J gene is TRBJ2-5, the V gene TRBV12-3 or TRBV12-4; 9 bases agree with TRBD1. This CDR3 spans 13 amino acids. Germline trimming cut 6 bases from V and 5 bases from J; bases unmatched to any gene: 4. The CDR3 DNA reads TGTGCCAGCAGGGGGACAGGGACGGAGACCCAGTACTTC. Translating gives CASRGTGTETQYF.

The J gene is TRBJ1-2, the V gene TRBV3-1 (or the pseudogene TRBV3-2); D unclear. This CDR3 has 15 residues. V was clipped by 3 bases and J by 4 bases, with 15 bases between them. Germline values: CDR1 LGHDT, CDR2 YNNKEL (reference sequence). CDR3: CASSQNPTLLYGYTF. The CDR3 coding sequence is TGTGCCAGCAGCCAGAACCCGACACTTCTCTATGGCTACACCTTC.

The gene calls are TRBV18 and TRBJ1-2; TRBD1 aligns across 8 bases. V dropped 5 bases and J dropped 7; count of bases not matched to a gene: 9. CDR3 length equals 14 residues. The germline gives CDR1 KGHSH, CDR2 LQKENI. The CDR3 nucleotides read TGTGCCAGCTCAACATCGGACAGGGTGGGTGGCTACACCTTC. Residues: CASSTSDRVGGYTF.

V is TRBV10-1 and J is TRBJ2-7, with TRBD1 matching 9 bases. The CDR3 loop spans 14 amino acids. CDR1 WNHNN and CDR2 SYGVQD come from the germline V gene (reference sequence). The junction had 13 bases not matched to a gene; V was cut back by 10 bases and J by 6 bases. CDR3 sequence (DNA): TGCGCCACCTCAACAGGGGGCCTTTCCAGCGAGCAGTACTTC. It encodes CATSTGGLSSEQYF.

This clone turned up a few times. The J gene is TRBJ2-7, the V gene TRBV7-2, with D possibly TRBD2 on 6 matching bases. V lost 3 bases to trimming and J lost 3 bases, with 12 bases between them. CDR3 length: 14 residues. The V gene's germline CDR1 is SGHTA and CDR2 FQGNSA. The chain's CDR3 is CASSFGGKDYEQYF. The CDR3 DNA reads as TGTGCCAGCAGCTTTGGAGGGAAGGACTACGAGCAGTACTTC.

This rearrangement joins TRBV14 to TRBJ2-3; 7 bases line up with TRBD1. J gave up 10 bases and V 5 bases, and 9 bases lay outside the gene matches. Per the germline V gene, CDR1 is SGHDN and CDR2 is FVKESK. The CDR3 is made up of 13 amino acids. As DNA, the CDR3 is TGTGCCAGCAGCAGGACAGGCGGTCGGGCGCAGTATTTT. The encoded protein is CASSRTGGRAQYF.